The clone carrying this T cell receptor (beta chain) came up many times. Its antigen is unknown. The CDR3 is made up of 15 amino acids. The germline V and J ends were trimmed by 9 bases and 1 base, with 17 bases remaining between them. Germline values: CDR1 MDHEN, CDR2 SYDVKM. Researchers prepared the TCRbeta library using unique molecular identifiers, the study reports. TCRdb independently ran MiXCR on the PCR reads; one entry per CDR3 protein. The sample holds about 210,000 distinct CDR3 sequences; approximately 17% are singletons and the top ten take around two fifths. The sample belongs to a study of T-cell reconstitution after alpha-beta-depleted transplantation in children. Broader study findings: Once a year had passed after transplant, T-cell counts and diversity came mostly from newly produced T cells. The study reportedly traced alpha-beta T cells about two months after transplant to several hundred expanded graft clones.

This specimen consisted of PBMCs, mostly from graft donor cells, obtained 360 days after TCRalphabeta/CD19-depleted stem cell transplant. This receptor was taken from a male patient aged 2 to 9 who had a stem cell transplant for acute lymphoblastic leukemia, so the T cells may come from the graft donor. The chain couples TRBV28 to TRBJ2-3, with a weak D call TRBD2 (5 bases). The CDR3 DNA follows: TGTGCCAGTGGGATGGAAGTAGCGCGCACAGATACGCAGTATTTT. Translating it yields CASGMEVARTDTQYF.